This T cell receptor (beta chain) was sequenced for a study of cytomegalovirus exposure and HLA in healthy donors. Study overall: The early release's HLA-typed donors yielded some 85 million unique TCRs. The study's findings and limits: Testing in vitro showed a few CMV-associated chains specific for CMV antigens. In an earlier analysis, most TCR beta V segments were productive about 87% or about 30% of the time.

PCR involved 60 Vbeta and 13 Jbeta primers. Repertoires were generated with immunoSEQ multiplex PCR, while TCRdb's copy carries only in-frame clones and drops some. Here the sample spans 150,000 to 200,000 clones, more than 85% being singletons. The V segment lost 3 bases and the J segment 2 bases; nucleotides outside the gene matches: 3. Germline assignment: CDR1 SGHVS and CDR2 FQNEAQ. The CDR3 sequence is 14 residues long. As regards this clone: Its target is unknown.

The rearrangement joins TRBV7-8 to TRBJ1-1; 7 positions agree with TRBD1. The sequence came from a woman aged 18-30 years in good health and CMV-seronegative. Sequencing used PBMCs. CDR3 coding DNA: TGTGCCAGCAGCTTGGGGACAGCCAACACTGAAGCTTTCTTT. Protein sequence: CASSLGTANTEAFF.